This T cell receptor beta chain was found in a study of blood T cell repertoires in COVID-19. In the study overall: Whether acute or convalescent, the COVID-19 samples came from the United States, Italy and Spain.

Repertoires were generated with immunoSEQ multiplex PCR, while TCRdb's copy carries only in-frame clones and drops some. The table records about 36,000 clones, around four fifths of them present only once. The CDR3 consists of 15 residues. Germline V gene data show CDR1 as SGHRS and CDR2 as YFSETQ. V dropped 2 bases and J dropped 5 bases, with 13 bases sitting between them. The sample was peripheral blood. The V and J genes are TRBV5-1 and TRBJ1-4, with D possibly matching TRBD1 (5 bases). The source is a human donor in a cohort sampled during active COVID-19. The CDR3 DNA reads TGCGCCAGCAGCTTACAGGTCACATCAAATGAAAAACTGTTTTTT. Its translation is CASSLQVTSNEKLFF.